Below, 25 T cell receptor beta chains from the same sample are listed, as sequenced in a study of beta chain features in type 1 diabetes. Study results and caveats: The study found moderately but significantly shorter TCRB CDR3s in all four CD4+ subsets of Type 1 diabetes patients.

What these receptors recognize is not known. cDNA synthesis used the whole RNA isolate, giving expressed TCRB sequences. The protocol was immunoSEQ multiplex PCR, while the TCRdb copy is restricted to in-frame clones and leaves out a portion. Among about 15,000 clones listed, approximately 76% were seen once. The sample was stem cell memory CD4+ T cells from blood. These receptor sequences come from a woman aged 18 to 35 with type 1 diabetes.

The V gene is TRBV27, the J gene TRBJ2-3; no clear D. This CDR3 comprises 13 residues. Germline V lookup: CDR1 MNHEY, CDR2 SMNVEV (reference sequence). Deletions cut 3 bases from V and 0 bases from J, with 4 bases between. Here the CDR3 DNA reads TGTGCCAGCAGTTTTCTAAGCACAGATACGCAGTATTTT. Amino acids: CASSFLSTDTQYF.

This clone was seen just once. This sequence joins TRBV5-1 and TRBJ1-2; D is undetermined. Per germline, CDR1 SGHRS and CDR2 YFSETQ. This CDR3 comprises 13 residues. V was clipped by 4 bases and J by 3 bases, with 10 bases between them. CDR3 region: CASSAGLDYGYTF. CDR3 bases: TGCGCCAGCAGCGCCGGTTTAGACTATGGCTACACCTTC.

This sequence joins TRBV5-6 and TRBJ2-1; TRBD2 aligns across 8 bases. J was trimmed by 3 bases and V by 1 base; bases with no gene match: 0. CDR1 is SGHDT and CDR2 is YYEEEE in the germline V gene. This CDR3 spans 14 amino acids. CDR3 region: CASSLTSGYNEQFF. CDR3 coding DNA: TGTGCCAGCAGCTTGACTAGCGGCTACAATGAGCAGTTCTTC.

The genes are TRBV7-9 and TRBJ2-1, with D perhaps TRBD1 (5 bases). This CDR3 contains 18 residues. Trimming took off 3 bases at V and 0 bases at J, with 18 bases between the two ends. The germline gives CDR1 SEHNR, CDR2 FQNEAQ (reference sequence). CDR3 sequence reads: CASSFRLTGDSSYNEQFF. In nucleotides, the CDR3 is TGTGCCAGCAGCTTCCGCCTCACAGGTGACAGCTCCTACAATGAGCAGTTCTTC.

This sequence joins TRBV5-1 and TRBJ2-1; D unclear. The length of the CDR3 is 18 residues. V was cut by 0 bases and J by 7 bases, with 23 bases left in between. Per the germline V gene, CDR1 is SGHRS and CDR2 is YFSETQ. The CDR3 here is CASSLAPQRSLLQNEQFF. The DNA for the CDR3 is TGCGCCAGCAGCTTGGCGCCGCAGAGGTCCCTTCTCCAAAATGAGCAGTTCTTC.

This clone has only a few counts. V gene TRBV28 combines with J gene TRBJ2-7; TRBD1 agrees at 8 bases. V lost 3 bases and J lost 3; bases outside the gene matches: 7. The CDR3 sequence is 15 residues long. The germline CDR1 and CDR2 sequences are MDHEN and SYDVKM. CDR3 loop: CASSLEDRDFYEQYF. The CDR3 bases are TGTGCCAGCAGTTTGGAGGACAGGGACTTCTACGAGCAGTACTTC.

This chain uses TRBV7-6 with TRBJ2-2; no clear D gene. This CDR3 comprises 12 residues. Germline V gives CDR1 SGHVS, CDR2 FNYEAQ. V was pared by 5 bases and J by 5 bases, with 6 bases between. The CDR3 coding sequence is TGTGCCAGCAGCCCCCGGACCGGGGAGCTGTTTTTT. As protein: CASSPRTGELFF.

The CDR3 nucleotides are TGTGCCAGCAGCTTCTCTTCGGCGGGATATCGGGATCCGCAGTATTTT. Translated: CASSFSSAGYRDPQYF. The J gene is TRBJ2-3, the V gene TRBV7-2; tentatively, D is TRBD2 (6 bases). Trimming shortened V by 3 bases and J by 10 bases, and 23 bases separated the two germline ends. This CDR3 spans 16 amino acids. The V gene's germline CDR1 is SGHTA and CDR2 FQGNSA.

The CDR3 is CASSGGLDNEQFF. The CDR3 bases are TGCGCCAGCAGTGGGGGACTAGACAATGAGCAGTTCTTC. This rearrangement joins TRBV10-2 to TRBJ2-1; 8 bases map to TRBD2. The CDR3 has 13 residues. The V gene end was trimmed by 4 bases and the J gene end by 5 bases; junction bases not matched to a gene: 1. Germline lookup yields CDR1 WSHSY and CDR2 SAAADI.

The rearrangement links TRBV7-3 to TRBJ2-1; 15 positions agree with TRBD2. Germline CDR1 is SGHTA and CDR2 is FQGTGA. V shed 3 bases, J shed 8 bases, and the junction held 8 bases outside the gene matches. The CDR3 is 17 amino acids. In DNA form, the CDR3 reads TGTGCCAGCAGCTTCTCAGTTGGACTAGCGGGGGGGGATGAGCAGTTCTTC. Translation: CASSFSVGLAGGDEQFF.

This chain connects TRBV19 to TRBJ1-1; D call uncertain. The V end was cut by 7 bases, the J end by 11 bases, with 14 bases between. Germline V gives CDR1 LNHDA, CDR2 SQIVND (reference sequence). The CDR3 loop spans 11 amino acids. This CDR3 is CASMEQSRAFF. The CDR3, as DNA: TGTGCCAGTATGGAACAGTCTCGGGCTTTCTTT.

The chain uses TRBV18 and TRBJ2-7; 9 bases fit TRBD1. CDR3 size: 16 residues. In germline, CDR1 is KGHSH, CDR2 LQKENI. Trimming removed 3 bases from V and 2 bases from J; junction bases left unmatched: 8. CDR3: CASSPTAGQGPYEQYV. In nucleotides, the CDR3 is TGTGCCAGCTCACCCACTGCGGGACAGGGCCCCTACGAGCAGTACGTC.

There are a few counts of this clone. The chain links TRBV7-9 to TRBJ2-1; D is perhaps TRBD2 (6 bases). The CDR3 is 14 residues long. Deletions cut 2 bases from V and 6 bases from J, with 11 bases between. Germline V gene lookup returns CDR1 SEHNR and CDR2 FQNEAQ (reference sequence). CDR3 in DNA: TGTGCCAGCAGCTTACCGGGAGAGGCCAATGAGCAGTTCTTC. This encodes CASSLPGEANEQFF.

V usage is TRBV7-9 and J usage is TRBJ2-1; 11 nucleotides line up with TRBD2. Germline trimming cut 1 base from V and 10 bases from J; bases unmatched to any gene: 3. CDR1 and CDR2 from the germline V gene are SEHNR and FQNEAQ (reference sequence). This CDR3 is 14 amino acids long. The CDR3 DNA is TGTGCCAGCAGCTTAGAGCGACTAGCGGGAGAGCAGTTCTTC. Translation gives CASSLERLAGEQFF.

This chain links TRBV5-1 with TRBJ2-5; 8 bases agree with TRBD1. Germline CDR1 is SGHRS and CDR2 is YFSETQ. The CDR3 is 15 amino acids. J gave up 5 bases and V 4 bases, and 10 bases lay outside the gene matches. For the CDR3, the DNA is TGCGCCAGCAGCAGAAGACAGGGGAGCGGGGAGACCCAGTACTTC. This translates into CASSRRQGSGETQYF. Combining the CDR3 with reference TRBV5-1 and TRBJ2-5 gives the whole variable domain KAGVTQTPRYLIKTRGQQVTLSCSPISGHRSVSWYQQTPGQGLQFLFEYFSETQRNKGNFPGRFSGRQFSNSRSEMNVSTLELGDSALYLCASSRRQGSGETQYFGPGTRLLVL.

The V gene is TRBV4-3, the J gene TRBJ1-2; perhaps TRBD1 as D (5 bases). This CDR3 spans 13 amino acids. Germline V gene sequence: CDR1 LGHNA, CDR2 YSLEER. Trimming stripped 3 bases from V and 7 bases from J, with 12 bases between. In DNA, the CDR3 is TGCGCCAGCAGCCACACGGGGGGTAGTGGCTACACCTTC. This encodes CASSHTGGSGYTF.

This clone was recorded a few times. As DNA, the CDR3 is TGTGCCAGTAGTATTCAGTCGACTGTGCGGAATGAGCAGTTCTTC. This gives the protein CASSIQSTVRNEQFF. The genes are TRBV19 and TRBJ2-1, with unresolved D. Looked up from germline, CDR1 is LNHDA and CDR2 is SQIVND (reference sequence). The CDR3 runs 15 residues. Trimming took off 3 bases at V and 7 bases at J, with 16 bases between the two ends.

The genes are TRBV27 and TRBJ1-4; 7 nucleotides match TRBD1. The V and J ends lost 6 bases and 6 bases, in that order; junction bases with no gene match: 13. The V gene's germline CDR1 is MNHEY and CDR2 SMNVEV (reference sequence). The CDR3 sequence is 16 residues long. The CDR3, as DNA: TGTGCCAGCAGCCTGAAGAACCCGGGACAGTATGAAAAACTGTTTTTT. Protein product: CASSLKNPGQYEKLFF.

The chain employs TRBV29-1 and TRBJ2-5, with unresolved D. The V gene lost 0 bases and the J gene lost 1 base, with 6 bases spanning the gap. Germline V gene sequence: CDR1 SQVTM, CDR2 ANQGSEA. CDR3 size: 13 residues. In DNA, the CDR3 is TGCAGCGTTGAAGAAGCCTTCCAAGAGACCCAGTACTTC. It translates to CSVEEAFQETQYF.

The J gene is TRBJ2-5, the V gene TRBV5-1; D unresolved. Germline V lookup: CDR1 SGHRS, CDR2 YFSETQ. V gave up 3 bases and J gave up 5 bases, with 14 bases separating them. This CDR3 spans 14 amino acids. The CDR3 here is CASSYPQSTETQYF. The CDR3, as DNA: TGCGCCAGCAGCTACCCACAGAGCACGGAGACCCAGTACTTC.

The CDR3 is CASSRLAGGGGTQYF. CDR3 coding DNA: TGTGCCAGCAGCCGACTAGCGGGAGGGGGAGGTACGCAGTATTTT. The chain recombines TRBV7-2 with TRBJ2-3; 14 bases fit TRBD2. The CDR3 is made up of 15 amino acids. Germline CDR1 SGHTA, CDR2 FQGNSA. The J segment lost 8 bases and the V segment lost 5 bases, leaving 6 bases of the junction unmatched.

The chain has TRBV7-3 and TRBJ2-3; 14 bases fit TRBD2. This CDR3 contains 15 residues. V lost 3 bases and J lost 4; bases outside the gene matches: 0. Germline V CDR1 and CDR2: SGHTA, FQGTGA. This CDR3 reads CASSLTSGRADTQYF. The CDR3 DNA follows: TGTGCCAGCAGCTTGACTAGCGGGAGGGCAGATACGCAGTATTTT.

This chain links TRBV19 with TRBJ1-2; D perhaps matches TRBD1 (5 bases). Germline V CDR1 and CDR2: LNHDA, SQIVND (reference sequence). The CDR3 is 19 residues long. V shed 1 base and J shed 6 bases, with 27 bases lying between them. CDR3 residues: CASSIGRWTQGTAHHGYTF. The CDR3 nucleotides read TGTGCCAGTAGTATAGGGCGGTGGACCCAGGGTACAGCGCATCATGGCTACACCTTC.

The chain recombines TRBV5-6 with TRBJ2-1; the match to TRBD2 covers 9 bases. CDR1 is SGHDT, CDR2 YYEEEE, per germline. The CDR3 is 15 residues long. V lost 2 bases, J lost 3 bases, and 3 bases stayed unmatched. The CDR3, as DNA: TGTGCCAGCAGCTTTGGGCGGGAGGGCTACAATGAGCAGTTCTTC. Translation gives CASSFGREGYNEQFF. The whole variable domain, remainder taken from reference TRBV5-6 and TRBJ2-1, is DAGVTQSPTHLIKTRGQQVTLRCSPKSGHDTVSWYQQALGQGPQFIFQYYEEEERQRGNFPDRFSGHQFPNYSSELNVNALLLGDSALYLCASSFGREGYNEQFFGPGTRLTVL.

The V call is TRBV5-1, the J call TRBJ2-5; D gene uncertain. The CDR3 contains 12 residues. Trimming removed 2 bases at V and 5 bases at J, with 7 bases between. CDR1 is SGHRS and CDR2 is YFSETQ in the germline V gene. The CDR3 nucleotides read TGCGCCAGCAGCTTATCTCGGGAGACCCAGTACTTC. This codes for CASSLSRETQYF.